This T cell receptor (beta chain) emerged from a study of blood T cell repertoires in COVID-19 (dated by TCRdb to about 2020). Study-wide context: Samples from collaborators originated in the United States, Italy and Spain and spanned both the acute and convalescent phases of COVID-19. The material from the prospective study consisted of cDNA or gDNA derived from T cells, B-cell-depleted T cells, or PBMCs. Subjects who had been exposed to COVID-19, were actively infected with it, or had recovered from it provided the deeply sampled blood TCRbeta repertoires that made up the dataset. The repertoires were made available in a free public database intended to serve as a resource for research on the immune response to SARS-CoV-2. The samples were drawn from two sources: the first 160 participants of the ongoing ImmuneRACE study, and approximately 1,300 subjects contributed by 6 global collaborators. A de-identified subject ID, COVID-19 status, age in years and sex were almost always included in the sample metadata. Where HLA class I and class II types were available, the types were taken from metadata supplied by the sample provider, not from assay-based typing.

Overall results and qualifications from the work: The quantity of clinical and demographic metadata differed by source and by participant and was supplied without curation.

In the prospective study, participants were about 18 to 90 years old, resided in 25 or so geographic areas of the United States, and were enrolled through a virtual design. To assign participants to cohorts, the prospective study relied on clinical history that participants themselves reported in a screening survey and a study questionnaire. Recovered participants in ImmuneRACE Cohort 3 were defined as having two consecutive negative NP/OP PCR tests, clearance from a healthcare professional, or resolution of symptoms. In the prospective study, mobile phlebotomists collected whole blood, serum and a nasopharyngeal or oropharyngeal swab from each participant. Prospective study participants could optionally give additional blood draws and questionnaires over an approximately 2-month period. Before DNA extraction, prospective study blood samples were shipped either frozen or at room temperature. Reading from cysteine to phenylalanine, the CDR3 counts 15 amino acids. The only DNA kept is the CDR3, 45 bases in frame from the first base. Taken from the germline V gene, the CDR1 and CDR2 loops are ENHRY and SYGVKD. Between the V and J ends, shortened by 0 bases and 1 base respectively, the junction contains 9 bases.

In regard to this clone: Its antigen is currently not known. No base quality information exists; no much larger clone differs at one position.

The immunoSEQ Assay, a bias-controlled multiplex PCR, was used to amplify TCRbeta CDR3 regions from genomic DNA. Processing in the source paper ran as follows. The number of nucleated cells in each sample was estimated by amplification of reference gene primers within the assay. Sequence reads were collapsed and filtered to measure the absolute abundance of every unique TCRbeta CDR3 rearrangement. For each sample, productive Simpson clonality was calculated as the square root of Simpson's diversity index over productive rearrangements. This immuneACCESS table, as held by TCRdb, lists in-frame sequences with V and J called but not all clones. Of the missing ones, under half trace to an unresolved V gene in checked studies; the others have no known cause. Clone size and the V and J calls come from that table; the DNA yielded D and trimming. The sample table lists 250,000 to 350,000 clones, roughly 88% of them with a count of one. Approximately 4% of the sample goes to the ten largest clones.

The clonotype originates from a woman in her 30s who had recovered from COVID-19. Material for sequencing was PBMCs or T cells enriched from blood (not recorded which). This sequence uses TRBV10-3 and TRBJ2-5, with TRBD1 as a weak D call on 6 bases. CDR3 loop: CAISESTGSQETQYF. DNA sequence: TGTGCCATCAGTGAGTCGACAGGTTCCCAAGAGACCCAGTACTTC.